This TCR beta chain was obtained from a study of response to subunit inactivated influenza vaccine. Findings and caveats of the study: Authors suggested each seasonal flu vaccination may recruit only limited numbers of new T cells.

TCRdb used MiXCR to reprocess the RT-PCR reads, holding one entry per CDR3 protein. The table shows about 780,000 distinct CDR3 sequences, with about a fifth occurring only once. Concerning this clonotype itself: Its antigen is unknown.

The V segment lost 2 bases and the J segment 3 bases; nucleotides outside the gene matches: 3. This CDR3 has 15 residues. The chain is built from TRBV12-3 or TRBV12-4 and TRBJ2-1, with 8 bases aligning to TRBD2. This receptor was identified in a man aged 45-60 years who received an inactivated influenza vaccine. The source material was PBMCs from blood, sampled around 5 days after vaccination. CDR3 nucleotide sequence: TGTGCCAGCAGTTTACGCAGCGGGAGCTACAATGAGCAGTTCTTC. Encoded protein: CASSLRSGSYNEQFF.